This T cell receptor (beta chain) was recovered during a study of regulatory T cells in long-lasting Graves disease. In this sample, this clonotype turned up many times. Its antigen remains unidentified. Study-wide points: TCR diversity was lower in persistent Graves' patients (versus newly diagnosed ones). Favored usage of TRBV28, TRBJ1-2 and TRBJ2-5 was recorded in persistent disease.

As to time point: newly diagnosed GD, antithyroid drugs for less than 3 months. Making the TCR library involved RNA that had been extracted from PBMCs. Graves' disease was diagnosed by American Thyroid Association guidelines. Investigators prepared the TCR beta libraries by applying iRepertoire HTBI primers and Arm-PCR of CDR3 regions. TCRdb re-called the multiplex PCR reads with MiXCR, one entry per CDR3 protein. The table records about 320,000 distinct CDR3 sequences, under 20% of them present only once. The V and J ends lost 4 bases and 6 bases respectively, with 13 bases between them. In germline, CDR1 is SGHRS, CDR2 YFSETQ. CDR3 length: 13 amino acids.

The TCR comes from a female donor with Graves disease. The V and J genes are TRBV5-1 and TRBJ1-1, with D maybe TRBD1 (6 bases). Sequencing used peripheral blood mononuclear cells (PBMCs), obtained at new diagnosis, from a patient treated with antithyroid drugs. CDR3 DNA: TGCGCCAGCAGCCCGGGACACCCGCCTGAAGCTTTCTTT. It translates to CASSPGHPPEAFF.